This T cell receptor beta chain stems from a study of CXCR3-negative and CXCR3-positive naive CD8 T cells. The CDR3 length is 15 residues. In germline, CDR1 is SGHDN, CDR2 FVKESK. For this clonotype: The antigen remains undetermined.

Triplicate sorting captured around 300,000 cells each from every CD8+ T cell subset. CD45RO-CCR7+CD27+CD95- characterized naive CD8+ T cells. The study, taken as a whole, reports: Upon cryopreservation, CXCR3 expression partially decreased, and most assays used fresh PBMCs. With respect to TRBV-TRBJ usage, naive CXCR3-negative and CXCR3-positive cells were similar; memory differed. For CXCR3-positive naive cells, TRB CDR3s were more hydrophobic than those of CXCR3-negative naive cells.

The method, 5' RACE with UMI labels, was used to prepare the TRB cDNA libraries. TCRdb reprocessed the 5' RACE reads and stores each CDR3 protein as one record, lacking DNA. Listed are more than 70,000 distinct CDR3 sequences; about 0.62% falls within the top ten. This clonotype was sampled from a human donor in good health. Some clones in this sample may be carry-over from other donors' samples. The chain has TRBV14 and TRBJ2-7; the TCRdb D gene call, TRBD2, has no DNA to confirm it. Sequences were obtained from naive CXCR3+ CD8+ T cells from blood. Subset here: CD45RO-CCR7+CD27+CD95- naive CD8+ T cells expressing CXCR3 (TNR3+). Here the CDR3 reads CASSQGDSGIYEQYF.